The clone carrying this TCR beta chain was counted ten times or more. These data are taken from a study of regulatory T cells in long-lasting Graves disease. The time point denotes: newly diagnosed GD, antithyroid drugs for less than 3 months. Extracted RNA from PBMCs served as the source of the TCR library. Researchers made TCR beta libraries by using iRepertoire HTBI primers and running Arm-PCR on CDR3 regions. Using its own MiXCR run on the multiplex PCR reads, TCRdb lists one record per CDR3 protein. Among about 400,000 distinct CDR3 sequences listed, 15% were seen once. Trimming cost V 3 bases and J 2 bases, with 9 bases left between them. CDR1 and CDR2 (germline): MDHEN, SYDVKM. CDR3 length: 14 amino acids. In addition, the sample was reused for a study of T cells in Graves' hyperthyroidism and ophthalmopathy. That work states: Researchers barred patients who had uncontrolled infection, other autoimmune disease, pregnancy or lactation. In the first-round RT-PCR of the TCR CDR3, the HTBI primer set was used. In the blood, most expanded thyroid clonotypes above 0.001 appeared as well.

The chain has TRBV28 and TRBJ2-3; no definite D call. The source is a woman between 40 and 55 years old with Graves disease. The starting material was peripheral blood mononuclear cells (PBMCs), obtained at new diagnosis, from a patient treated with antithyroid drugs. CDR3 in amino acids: CASSFRSITDTQYF. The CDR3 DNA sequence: TGTGCCAGCAGTTTTCGGTCTATCACAGATACGCAGTATTTT.